Below are 6 T cell receptor beta chains sequenced from a single sample in a study of T cell repertoires in cytomegalovirus infection (dated by TCRdb to about 2019). The sample's treatment or condition label, in plain terms: in vitro stimulation with specific CMV peptide epitopes to enrich CMV-specific T cells. These TCRs' antigens remain unknown. Data came from an Illumina HiSeq 1500. TCRdb ran its own pipeline on the public reads, namely fastp trimming at Q25 and MiXCR clone calling, and kept in-frame beta chains. Every entry covers one CDR3 protein and lists the most common genes and DNA from its rows. Within this sample are 900,000 to 950,000 distinct CDR3 sequences, with about a third of them counted one time only. About an eighth of the sample is in the top ten clones. Sequencing used cultured CD8+ T cells from PBMCs, obtained from culture after CMV antigen stimulation. These TCRs come from a human donor in good health (CMV status not recorded). Some clones in this sample may be carry-over from other donors' samples.

The V call is TRBV6-6, the J call TRBJ1-5; perhaps TRBD1 as D (5 bases). From germline, CDR1 is MNHNY and CDR2 SVGAGI (reference sequence). Trimming stripped 6 bases from V and 6 bases from J, with 15 bases between. This CDR3 is built from 14 residues. The DNA of the CDR3 is TGTGCCAGCAGCCACGGGGGGAGTGGTCAGCCCCAGCATTTT. Translated: CASSHGGSGQPQHF.

The genes are TRBV2 and TRBJ1-4; unclear D gene. CDR1 is SNHLY and CDR2 is FYNNEI in the germline V gene. V lost 7 bases, J lost 0 bases, and 3 bases lay in between. This CDR3 region has 12 residues. For the CDR3, the DNA is TGTGCCAGCAATCCAACTAATGAAAAACTGTTTTTT. Amino acids: CASNPTNEKLFF. The whole variable domain, remainder taken from reference TRBV2 and TRBJ1-4, is EPEVTQTPSHQVTQMGQEVILRCVPISNHLYFYWYRQILGQKVEFLVSFYNNEISEKSEIFDDQFSVERPDGSNFTLKIRSTKLEDSAMYFCASNPTNEKLFFGSGTQLSVL.

This clonotype was recorded only once. The chain carries TRBV5-1 and TRBJ1-1; D might be TRBD1 (5 bases). The CDR3 extends over 13 amino acids. Per the germline V gene, CDR1 is SGHRS and CDR2 is YFSETQ. With 5 bases removed from V and 5 bases from J, the gap between germline ends came to 13 bases. CDR3 DNA: TGCGCCAGCAGGGCAGGGTTAGCGACTGAAGCTTTCTTT. Protein product: CASRAGLATEAFF.

The CDR3 spells CASSLGSQNGYTF. In DNA form, the CDR3 reads TGTGCCAGCAGCTTAGGGTCACAGAATGGCTACACCTTC. The rearrangement uses TRBV7-3 and TRBJ1-2, with D hard to call. CDR1 is SGHTA and CDR2 is FQGTGA in the germline V gene. This CDR3 spans 13 amino acids. The V end lost 2 bases, the J end lost 6 bases, and 10 bases lay between the germline ends.

This clonotype was seen ten or more times. The CDR3 nucleotides read TGTGCCAGCAGCATAACAGGGGGAGGGGGCTACACCTTC. Translated: CASSITGGGGYTF. V and J are TRBV7-6 and TRBJ1-2; 8 nucleotides agree with TRBD1. With V trimmed by 5 bases and J by 8 bases, 7 bases remained unmatched. The germline gives CDR1 SGHVS, CDR2 FNYEAQ. The CDR3 spans 13 residues.

This clonotype was seen many times. This chain joins TRBV4-2 and TRBJ1-2; D unresolved. In germline, CDR1 is LGHNA, CDR2 YNFKEQ. This CDR3 has 11 amino acids. Trimming took off 3 bases at V and 4 bases at J, with 3 bases between the two ends. The CDR3 DNA reads as TGTGCCAGCAGCCACAGCTATGGCTACACCTTC. This gives the protein CASSHSYGYTF.